What follows describes a single T cell receptor (beta chain). What it binds is unknown. Trimming pared 1 base from V and 5 bases from J, leaving 11 bases between. The germline V gene has CDR1 SGHRS and CDR2 YFSETQ. The CDR3 runs 14 residues. Construction of TCR beta libraries was performed using quantitative 5'-RACE with molecular barcodes. TCRdb fed the 5' RACE reads into MiXCR, producing one record per CDR3 protein. The table records about 450,000 distinct CDR3 sequences, 25% to 30% of them present only once. The data were taken from a study of CD8 T cells in ankylosing spondylitis. Regarding the study as a whole: With a CD8+ phenotype, disease-linked clones were relatively rare in peripheral blood. For ankylosing spondylitis blood, a TCR beta motif of seven to nine highly homologous variants appeared characteristic.

V gene TRBV5-1 combines with J gene TRBJ2-3; maybe TRBD1 (6 bases). The receptor's source is a male donor with ankylosing spondylitis. Sequenced sample: blood, either unsorted or a sorted T cell fraction (not recorded which). CDR3 in DNA: TGCGCCAGCAGCTTGACAGGGACGGGAGATACGCAGTATTTT. Amino acids: CASSLTGTGDTQYF.